This T cell receptor beta chain derives from a study of blood T cell repertoires in COVID-19 (dated by TCRdb to between 2020 and 2021). Turning to the overall study: Collaborator samples came from the United States, Italy and Spain and covered acute and convalescent phases of COVID-19. The material from the prospective study consisted of cDNA or gDNA derived from T cells, B-cell-depleted T cells, or PBMCs. The sample metadata nearly always contained a de-identified subject ID, COVID-19 status, age in years and sex. HLA class I and class II types, where available, came from metadata supplied by the sample provider rather than from assay-based typing. The dataset comprised deeply sampled blood TCRbeta repertoires from subjects exposed to, actively infected with, or recovered from COVID-19. The repertoires were released in a freely available public database meant as a resource for research on the immune response to SARS-CoV-2. The samples were drawn from the first 160 participants of the ongoing ImmuneRACE study and from under 1,500 subjects provided by 6 global collaborators. Results the study describes overall, beyond this receptor: The quantity of clinical and demographic metadata differed by source and by participant and was supplied without curation.

TCRbeta CDR3 regions were amplified from genomic DNA using the immunoSEQ Assay, a bias-controlled multiplex PCR. Per the authors' processing: The number of nucleated cells in each sample was estimated from the amplification of reference gene primers within the assay. To quantify the absolute abundance of each unique TCRbeta CDR3 rearrangement, sequence reads were collapsed and filtered. For each sample, productive Simpson clonality was calculated as the square root of Simpson's diversity index over productive rearrangements. TCRdb stores this immuneACCESS table with in-frame sequences only. Part of the clones is absent; in the studies checked, under half of the shortfall reflects unresolved V genes, and no reason is known for the rest. Clone size and the V and J calls come from that table; the DNA yielded D and trimming. Within this sample are around 120,000 clones, with approximately 82% of them counted one time only. Around 9.8% of the sample rests with the top ten.

From a lookup of the germline V gene, CDR1 and CDR2 are SGHTA and FQGTGA. V ends up 6 bases short and J 5 bases short, with an unmatched junction base count of 6. The CDR3 holds 13 amino acids from the cysteine to the phenylalanine. Only the CDR3 DNA stays, 39 bases, in frame from base 1. Note on this clone: It lacks a known antigen. It has no much larger one-base neighbor in the sample; base qualities were not kept.

The collaborating institutions used their own protocols to collect whole blood in K2EDTA tubes. For TCRbeta analysis, collaborators shipped samples in one of three forms: frozen whole blood, isolated PBMCs, or DNA extracted from either of those sample types. The V gene is TRBV7-3 and the J gene is TRBJ2-7, and TRBD1 matches 8 of the central bases. The sequencing input was peripheral blood. The TCR comes from a man aged 40-49 years with active or convalescent COVID-19. The CDR3 reads as follows: CASSLDRGHEQYF. The nucleotide sequence is given as TGTGCCAGCAGTCTCGACAGGGGACACGAGCAGTACTTC.